These 15 T cell receptor beta chains were all obtained from the same sample, sequenced in a study of T cells in Graves' hyperthyroidism and ophthalmopathy. RNA transcripts yielded amplified TCR beta CDR3 regions. The primer set for the first-round RT-PCR of the TCR CDR3 was HTBI. TCRdb ran MiXCR on the multiplex PCR reads and lists one entry per CDR3 protein. This table has fewer than 900,000 distinct CDR3 sequences, under 20% appearing once. Sequenced: blood. These receptors originate from a woman aged 45-59 years with Graves' hyperthyroidism that later progressed to Graves' ophthalmopathy.

The chain joins TRBV27 to TRBJ1-1; 7 bases are a match to TRBD1. This CDR3 region has 15 residues. Per the germline V gene, CDR1 is MNHEY and CDR2 is SMNVEV (reference sequence). The V segment lost 5 bases and the J segment 5 bases; nucleotides outside the gene matches: 11. The CDR3 sequence is CASSQSTGLGTEAFF. CDR3 nucleotides: TGTGCCAGCAGTCAATCGACAGGGCTTGGAACTGAAGCTTTCTTT.

The rearrangement joins TRBV7-8 to TRBJ1-6, with unresolved D. CDR3 length: 17 amino acids. Germline CDR1 reads SGHVS; CDR2 reads FQNEAQ. V gave up 0 bases and J gave up 3 bases, with 12 bases separating them. CDR3 nucleotide sequence: TGTGCCAGCAGCTTAGCAGGGCCGGCCCTCTATAATTCACCCCTCCACTTT. The encoded protein is CASSLAGPALYNSPLHF.

This clonotype was seen many times. This rearrangement joins TRBV20-1 to TRBJ1-1, with 7 bases that match TRBD1. CDR3 length: 14 residues. V lost 6 bases, J lost 1 base, and 8 bases stayed unmatched. CDR1 DFQATT and CDR2 SNEGSKA come from the germline V gene (reference sequence). CDR3 region: CSAEQTGRNTEAFF. CDR3 nucleotide sequence: TGCAGTGCGGAACAGACAGGGAGGAACACTGAAGCTTTCTTT.

This clonotype was seen at least ten times. The J gene is TRBJ1-1, the V gene TRBV3-1; a weak D match, TRBD1 (6 bases). Germline V gene lookup returns CDR1 LGHDT and CDR2 YNNKEL (reference sequence). CDR3 length equals 15 residues. V lost 1 base and J 3 bases, leaving 12 bases between the germline ends. Here the CDR3 reads CASSQALTGYTEAFF. CDR3 nucleotides: TGTGCCAGCAGCCAAGCACTTACAGGGTACACTGAAGCTTTCTTT.

The genes are TRBV2 and TRBJ2-7; D gene unclear. CDR1 is SNHLY and CDR2 is FYNNEI in the germline V gene. This CDR3 is 12 amino acids long. Trimming removed 7 bases from V and 3 bases from J, with 10 bases in between. For the CDR3, the DNA is TGTGCCAGCATGTTGCGGAACTACGAGCAGTACTTC. Translation: CASMLRNYEQYF.

J is TRBJ2-1 and V is TRBV5-1; maybe TRBD2 (7 bases). V was clipped by 1 base and J by 6 bases, with 17 bases between them. The CDR3 contains 16 residues. The germline V gene has CDR1 SGHRS and CDR2 YFSETQ. CDR3 amino acids: CASSLILFGGPNEQFF. In DNA form, the CDR3 reads TGCGCCAGCAGCTTGATCTTATTCGGGGGGCCCAATGAGCAGTTCTTC.

The chain joins TRBV4-1 to TRBJ1-4; the D gene is possibly TRBD1 (5 bases). The germline gives CDR1 MGHRA, CDR2 YSYEKL. There are 16 residues in the CDR3. The V gene lost 1 base and the J gene lost 7 bases, with 16 bases spanning the gap. CDR3 DNA: TGCGCCAGCAGCCAAGGCCGGGACCTGAGGGGTGAAAAACTGTTTTTT. It codes for CASSQGRDLRGEKLFF.

This clonotype was seen more than once but under ten times. The chain carries TRBV5-1 and TRBJ1-1; TRBD1 matches at 10 bases. This CDR3 is 15 amino acids long. From germline, CDR1 is SGHRS and CDR2 YFSETQ. The chain's CDR3 is CGTGTGDSSNTEAFF. DNA for the CDR3: TGCGGTACCGGGACAGGGGATAGTTCGAACACTGAAGCTTTCTTT.

This clonotype has at least ten counts. The chain has TRBV11-2 and TRBJ1-2, with a possible D match to TRBD1 (5 bases). Trimming removed 5 bases from V and 8 bases from J, with 18 bases in between. From germline, CDR1 is SGHAT and CDR2 FQNNGV. The CDR3 is 14 residues long. The CDR3 nucleotides read TGTGCCAGCAGCCCAGGGACGGGTTTGGGGGGCTACACCTTC. Translating gives CASSPGTGLGGYTF.

In this sample, this clonotype turned up a few times. The rearrangement links TRBV29-1 to TRBJ2-3; 13 bases are shared with TRBD2. With 5 bases clipped from V and 2 bases from J, the junction kept 4 bases outside the gene matches. Germline CDR1 is SQVTM and CDR2 is ANQGSEA. The CDR3 totals 15 residues. This chain's CDR3 is CSVRGLAGYTDTQYF. The CDR3 DNA follows: TGCAGCGTTCGGGGACTAGCGGGATACACAGATACGCAGTATTTT.

This clonotype was seen only a few times. A read error may explain this, as a much larger clone is one base away. This chain connects TRBV30 to TRBJ2-7, with a possible D match to TRBD1 (6 bases). This CDR3 has 15 amino acids. Germline V gene data show CDR1 as GTSNPN and CDR2 as SVGIG (reference sequence). V was shortened by 5 bases and J by 3 bases, with 20 bases between the two germline ends. The CDR3: CAWGDGTRVLYEQYF. CDR3 sequence (DNA): TGTGCCTGGGGTGACGGGACAAGGGTCCTCTACGAGCAGTACTTC.

The chain joins TRBV9 to TRBJ2-3; 8 positions agree with TRBD2. This CDR3 contains 17 residues. CDR1 and CDR2 from the germline V gene are SGDLS and YYNGEE. V lost 0 bases and J lost 2; bases outside the gene matches: 8. The DNA for the CDR3 is TGTGCCAGCAGCGTAGATTCTGGCGGGGGGCCCACAGATACGCAGTATTTT. This translates into CASSVDSGGGPTDTQYF.

As for this clonotype: A read error is likely, as this CDR3 ends without the conserved phenylalanine or tryptophan. The rearrangement joins TRBV27 to TRBJ2-3, with D unresolved. V lost 7 bases and J 2 bases, leaving 16 bases between the germline ends. Germline V gene sequence: CDR1 MNHEY, CDR2 SMNVEV (reference sequence). The CDR3 consists of 15 residues. The CDR3: CASTLHGEYTDTQYL. The CDR3 nucleotides are TGTGCCAGCACCCTCCATGGGGAATACACAGATACGCAGTATCTT.

This clonotype was seen repeatedly, ten times or more. The CDR3 DNA follows: TGCAGTGCTAGGGAGCGGGGGGGCTTAACAGATACGCAGTATTTT. This encodes CSARERGGLTDTQYF. The V and J genes are TRBV20-1 and TRBJ2-3; 10 bases map to TRBD2. J was trimmed by 3 bases and V by 3 bases; bases with no gene match: 6. CDR3 length: 15 amino acids. The germline CDR1 and CDR2 sequences are DFQATT and SNEGSKA (reference sequence).

This clonotype has at least ten counts. This chain links TRBV2 with TRBJ2-7; D is uncertain. CDR1 is SNHLY and CDR2 is FYNNEI in the germline V gene. The CDR3 is 14 residues long. V lost 2 bases and J lost 3, with 11 bases in between. The CDR3 reads CASSEYVEIYEQYF. CDR3 in DNA: TGTGCCAGCAGTGAATATGTAGAAATCTACGAGCAGTACTTC. Based on the CDR3 plus reference TRBV2 and TRBJ2-7, the full variable domain is EPEVTQTPSHQVTQMGQEVILRCVPISNHLYFYWYRQILGQKVEFLVSFYNNEISEKSEIFDDQFSVERPDGSNFTLKIRSTKLEDSAMYFCASSEYVEIYEQYFGPGTRLTVT.